The source of this T cell receptor beta chain is a study of blood T cell repertoires in COVID-19. At the level of the study: T cells, B-cell-depleted T cells, or PBMCs provided the cDNA or gDNA that served as material.

CDR3 size: 16 residues. V was pared by 4 bases and J by 5 bases, with 19 bases between. Germline CDR1 and CDR2: MNHEY and SVGAGI. Method: immunoSEQ multiplex PCR; TCRdb's copy keeps in-frame clones and lacks some. Here the sample spans 120,000 to 150,000 clones, 84% being singletons. The source material was peripheral blood. The sequence was obtained from a woman older than 75 in a cohort sampled during active or convalescent COVID-19. The chain uses TRBV6-5 and TRBJ2-3, with D maybe TRBD2 (7 bases). Here the CDR3 DNA reads TGTGCCAGCAGTTCCCTTGGGGGGGGCGAACAAGATACGCAGTATTTT. Translated: CASSSLGGGEQDTQYF.